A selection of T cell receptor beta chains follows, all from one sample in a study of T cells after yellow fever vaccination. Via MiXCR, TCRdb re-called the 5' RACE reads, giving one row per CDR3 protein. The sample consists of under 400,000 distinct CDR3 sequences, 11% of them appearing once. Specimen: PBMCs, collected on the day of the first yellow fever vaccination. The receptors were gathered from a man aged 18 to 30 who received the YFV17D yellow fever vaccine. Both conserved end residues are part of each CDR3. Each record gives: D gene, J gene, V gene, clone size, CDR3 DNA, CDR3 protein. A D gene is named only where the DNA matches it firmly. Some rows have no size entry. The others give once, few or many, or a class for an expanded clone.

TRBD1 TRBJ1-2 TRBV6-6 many TGTGCCAGCAGCCGGGACAGGGTAACGATCGCCTTC CASSRDRVTIAF
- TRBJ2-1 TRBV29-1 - TGCAGCGTTGGGTCAGGAGCCAATGAGCAGTTCTTC CSVGSGANEQFF
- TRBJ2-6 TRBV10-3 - TGTGCCACTTACCCGACAGGCTCTGGGGCCAACGTCCTGACTTTC CATYPTGSGANVLTF
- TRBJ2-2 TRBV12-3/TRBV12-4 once TGTGCCACCTTTTCCCCGCCCAGGGGAAACACCGGGGAGCTGTTTTTT CATFSPPRGNTGELFF
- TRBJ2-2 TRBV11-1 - TGTGCCAGCAGCTTAGTCCCAGGGGCGCGTACCGGGGAGCTGTTTTTT CASSLVPGARTGELFF
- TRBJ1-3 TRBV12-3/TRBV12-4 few TGTGCCAGCAGCGGGCTCAGATCTGGAAACACCATATATTTT CASSGLRSGNTIYF
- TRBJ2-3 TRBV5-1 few TGCGCCAGCAGCTTGGACAAAGACACAGATACGCAGTATTTT CASSLDKDTDTQYF
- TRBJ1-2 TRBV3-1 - TGTGCCAGCAGCCAAGGGGAGGCAGTAGACTATGGCTACACCTTC CASSQGEAVDYGYTF
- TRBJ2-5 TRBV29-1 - TGCAGCGTTGAGGGGGACACCCAAGGGGAGACCCAGTACTTC CSVEGDTQGETQYF
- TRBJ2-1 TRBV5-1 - TGCGCCAGCAGCTCGGACGCTTTGACAGGCAATGAGCAGTTCTTC CASSSDALTGNEQFF
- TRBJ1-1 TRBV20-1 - TGCAGTGCTACAAGGACCGCTAACACTGAAGCTTTCTTT CSATRTANTEAFF
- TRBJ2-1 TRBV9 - TGTGCCAGCAGCGTTAACCAGGGCGTTGAGCAGTTCTTC CASSVNQGVEQFF
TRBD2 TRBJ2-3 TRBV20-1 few TGCAGTGCTGGTAGCGGGGGGCCTAAGGGCACAGATACGCAGTATTTT CSAGSGGPKGTDTQYF
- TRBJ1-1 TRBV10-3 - TGTGCCCAAGGAGCGACGAACACTGAAGCTTTCTTT CAQGATNTEAFF
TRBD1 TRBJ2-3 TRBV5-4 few TGTGCCAGCAGCTCAGGGGGAAGTGAAGATACGCAGTATTTT CASSSGGSEDTQYF
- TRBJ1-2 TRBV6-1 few TGTGCCAGCAGTGAACCCCAGGGGAACTATGGCTACACCTTC CASSEPQGNYGYTF
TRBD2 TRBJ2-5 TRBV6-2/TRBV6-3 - TGTGCCAGCAGCCTTCGGGGGGGCCTGAAGACCCAGTACTTC CASSLRGGLKTQYF
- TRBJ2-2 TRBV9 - TGTGCCAGCAGCGTAGTAAATTGGAGGGGGCCGAAAACCGGGGAGCTGTTTTTT CASSVVNWRGPKTGELFF
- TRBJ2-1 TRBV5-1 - TGCGCCAGCAGCTTAACAGGCTCCTACAATGAGCAGTTCTTC CASSLTGSYNEQFF
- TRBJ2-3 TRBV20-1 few TGCAGTGCTAGCCCATCCCCCCGCACAGATACGCAGTATTTT CSASPSPRTDTQYF
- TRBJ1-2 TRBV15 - TGTGCCACCAGCAGAGGGACGGAAGATGGCTACACCTTC CATSRGTEDGYTF
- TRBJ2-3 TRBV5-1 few TGCGCCAGCAGCTTGGTAGGCAGGGGTTACACAGATACGCAGTATTTT CASSLVGRGYTDTQYF
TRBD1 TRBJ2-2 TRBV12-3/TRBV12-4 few TGTGCCAGCAGCCCTCGGGACAGAGGAACCGGGGAGCTGTTTTTT CASSPRDRGTGELFF
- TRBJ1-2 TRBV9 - TGTGCCAGCAGCACAACCCAAGCAGCGGGCTACACCTTC CASSTTQAAGYTF
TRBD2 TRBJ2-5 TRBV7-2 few TGTGCCATCAGCCCGGGGGGGACCCAGTACTTC CAISPGGTQYF
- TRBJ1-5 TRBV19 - TGTGCCAGTAGTTCCTGGGGTTCGCATCAGCCCCAGCATTTT CASSSWGSHQPQHF
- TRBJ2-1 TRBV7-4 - TGTGCCAGCAGCTTTAGTCCTTTTCTGTTGGGACAAATGAATGAGCAGTTCTTC CASSFSPFLLGQMNEQFF
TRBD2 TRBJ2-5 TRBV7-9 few TGTGCCAGCAGCATTGGCGGCGGGGGAGGAGAGACCCAGTACTTC CASSIGGGGGETQYF
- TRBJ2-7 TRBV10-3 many TGTGCCATCAGTGAGTCAGGGGGGTTTCGCTACGAGCAGTACTTC CAISESGGFRYEQYF
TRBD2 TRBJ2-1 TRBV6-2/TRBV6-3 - TGTGCCAGCAGTTACGGGAGGGGCGGATACAATGAGCAGTTCTTC CASSYGRGGYNEQFF
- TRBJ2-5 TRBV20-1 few TGCAGTGCACGAGGGCACTGGGACGACGAGACCCAGTACTTC CSARGHWDDETQYF
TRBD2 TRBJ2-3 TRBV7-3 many TGTGCCAGCAGCTCCTTAGCGGGGGGCACAGATACGCAGTATTTT CASSSLAGGTDTQYF
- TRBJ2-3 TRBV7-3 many TGTGCCAGCAGCTTAAACCCCGTTGCAGATACGCAGTATTTT CASSLNPVADTQYF
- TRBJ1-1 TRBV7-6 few TGTGCCAGCAGCTTAGCGTCGGGGGCTCGGAACACTGAAGCTTTCTTT CASSLASGARNTEAFF
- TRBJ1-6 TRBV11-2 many TGTGCCAGCAGCTTACTGAATCGTTCACCCCTCCACTTT CASSLLNRSPLHF
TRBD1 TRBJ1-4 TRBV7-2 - TGTGCCAGCAGTCGGGACAGCCTAGAAAAACTGTTTTTT CASSRDSLEKLFF
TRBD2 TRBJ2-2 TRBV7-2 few TGTGCCAGCAGCCCACGGGGCGGGGGGGCCATCGGGGAGCTGTTTTTT CASSPRGGGAIGELFF
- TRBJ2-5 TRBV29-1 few TGCAGCGACCGTCTAGCGAGCCAAGAGACCCAGTACTTC CSDRLASQETQYF
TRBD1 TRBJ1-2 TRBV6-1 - TGTGCCAGCAACTCCCCGGACAGGAACTATGGCTACACCTTC CASNSPDRNYGYTF
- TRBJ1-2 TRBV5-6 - TGTGCCAGCAGGAGGAGTGGGGGGCGAAACTATGGCTACACCTTC CASRRSGGRNYGYTF